This T cell receptor beta chain is from a study of technical replicates of blood from several donors. The CDR3 runs 15 residues. V was cut by 4 bases and J by 3 bases, with 14 bases left in between. CDR1 is SGHRS and CDR2 is YFSETQ in the germline V gene. The data were produced by immunoSEQ multiplex PCR, yet TCRdb's version contains in-frame clones alone and is incomplete. In the table there are tens of thousands of clones, around 93% of which are singletons. The rearrangement joins TRBV5-1 to TRBJ2-1, with TRBD2 as a possible D gene (5 bases). The receptor was derived from a human donor in good health. Some clones in this sample may be carry-over from other donors' samples. Sequencing was performed on PBMCs. CDR3 nucleotide sequence: TGCGCCAGCAGCGCCCGGACGGGATTCTACAATGAGCAGTTCTTC. Amino acids: CASSARTGFYNEQFF.